The source of this T cell receptor (beta chain) is a study of blood T cell repertoires in COVID-19. Overall study context: T cells, B-cell-depleted T cells, or PBMCs provided the cDNA or gDNA that served as material.

In the study's own analysis: From reference gene primer amplification, estimates of nucleated cell counts were derived. Profiling relied on immunoSEQ multiplex PCR, and the TCRdb table lists in-frame clones only, not all of them. V, J and clone size are taken as reported in that table, and D and trimming were inferred from the DNA itself. Of roughly 150,000 clones in the sample, 75% to 90% were seen once. Germline CDR1 reads SGHNT; CDR2 reads YYREEE (reference sequence). Trimming stripped 3 bases from V and 5 bases from J, with 12 bases between. The CDR3 runs to 14 residues. Specimen: peripheral blood. The chain combines TRBV5-4 with TRBJ1-3; weak D call: TRBD1 (5 bases). This clonotype originated in a man in his sixties with acute or convalescent COVID-19. The CDR3 DNA reads TGTGCCAGCAGCTCGACCCCAGGGAGAAACACCATATATTTT. This gives the protein CASSSTPGRNTIYF.